These T cell receptor beta chains were read from a single sample in a study of T cells after yellow fever vaccination. TCRdb reanalysed the 5' RACE reads using MiXCR and keeps one entry per CDR3 protein. The sample has more than 120,000 distinct CDR3 sequences; 7.7% are singletons. The sample in question was CD4+ T cells sorted from PBMCs, obtained 5 days after the yellow fever booster vaccination. These receptors all come from a man younger than 40 who received the YFV17D yellow fever vaccine. Each CDR3 is given with its conserved first and last residue. A D gene is named only where the DNA matches it firmly. Size values are once, few and many counts, or a class for expanded clones, and some rows have none.

TRBJ2-2	many	TRBV5-6	15	-	TGTGCCAGCAGCTTGATTGGGTCAGGGGCCGGGGAGCTGTTTTTT	CASSLIGSGAGELFF
TRBJ2-5	many	TRBV4-3	15	-	TGCGCCAGCAGCCAAGAAGACAGTGGTCAAGAGACCCAGTACTTC	CASSQEDSGQETQYF
TRBJ2-3	many	TRBV20-1	13	-	TGCAGTGCTCAAAGGGACGTCGCTAATACGCAGTATTTT	CSAQRDVANTQYF
TRBJ2-5	many	TRBV18	15	TRBD1	TGTGCCAGCTCCCCGGAACGGACAGGGAAAGAGACCCAGTACTTC	CASSPERTGKETQYF
TRBJ2-4	few	TRBV20-1	15	-	TGCAGTGCTAGACCAGGACGACTAGCCAAAAACATTCAGTACTTC	CSARPGRLAKNIQYF
TRBJ2-7	-	TRBV20-1	14	TRBD1	TGCAGTGCTGAGGACAGGGTGCGGTCCTACGAGCAGTACTTC	CSAEDRVRSYEQYF
TRBJ2-3	many	TRBV6-5	17	TRBD2	TGTGCCAGCAGTTACAAAACGGGAGGCCTCATTTCAGATACGCAGTATTTT	CASSYKTGGLISDTQYF
TRBJ2-1	many	TRBV12-5	17	TRBD2	TGTGCTAGTGGTTTGGCCCCTCTAGCGGGAGGATACAATGAGCAGTTCTTC	CASGLAPLAGGYNEQFF
TRBJ2-2	few	TRBV30	14	TRBD2	TGTGCCTGGAGCCGGGGGGGAGCAGCGGGGGAGCTGTTTTTT	CAWSRGGAAGELFF
TRBJ2-7	many	TRBV2	15	TRBD2	TGTGCCAGCAGTGAGACTAGCGGAGGGGCTTACGAGCAGTACTTC	CASSETSGGAYEQYF
TRBJ2-7	many	TRBV18	12	-	TGTGCCAGCTCACCGGGACCGGACGAGCAGTACTTC	CASSPGPDEQYF
TRBJ2-5	many	TRBV5-1	13	TRBD2	TGCGCCAGCAGCCGCGGGAGATCGGAGACCCAGTACTTC	CASSRGRSETQYF
TRBJ2-1	many	TRBV2	12	-	TGTGCCAGCAGTAGGAACTGGGGAGGGCAGTTCTTC	CASSRNWGGQFF
TRBJ2-5	few	TRBV20-1	10	-	TGCAGTGGAGGGGGGGGGGCCCAGTACTTC	CSGGGGAQYF
TRBJ2-5	many	TRBV20-1	14	-	TGCAGTGCTAGAGAAGGGCTAGTTGGGGAGACCCAGTACTTC	CSAREGLVGETQYF
TRBJ2-7	-	TRBV7-2	13	TRBD1	TGTGCCAGCAGCGGACAGGGGGCGGGAGAGCAGTACTTC	CASSGQGAGEQYF
TRBJ2-5	many	TRBV20-1	11	-	TGCAGTGCTCTTCCGGGGGAGACCCAGTACTTC	CSALPGETQYF
TRBJ1-1	-	TRBV20-1	17	-	TGCAGGGCCATCCACGGGGATCGAAAAGGAACAACGACTGAAGCTTTCTTT	CRAIHGDRKGTTTEAFF
TRBJ1-2	many	TRBV3-1	17	-	TGTGCCAGCAGCCAAGGTCTAACCGTCATTAACCCCTATGGCTACACCTTC	CASSQGLTVINPYGYTF
TRBJ2-2	many	TRBV24-1	16	TRBD2	TGTGCCACCAGTGATTTCGCAGGGAGGGGCATCGGGGAGCTGTTTTTT	CATSDFAGRGIGELFF
TRBJ2-5	many	TRBV9	14	-	TGTGCCAGCAGCGTCGGCGGACAGCAAGAGACCCAGTACTTC	CASSVGGQQETQYF